This T cell receptor beta chain was documented in a study of blood T cell repertoires in COVID-19. Study-wide context: The study drew acute and convalescent COVID-19 samples from the United States, Italy and Spain. From T cells, B-cell-depleted T cells, or PBMCs came the material, which was cDNA or gDNA.

Methods used by the authors: Reference gene primers were amplified, and this amplification served to estimate nucleated cell counts. The protocol was immunoSEQ multiplex PCR, while the TCRdb copy is restricted to in-frame clones and leaves out a portion. The V and J calls and clone size are taken from that table; D and trimming were inferred from the DNA. Of 130,000 or so clones in the sample, 60% to 85% were seen once. V shed 4 bases, J shed 2 bases, and the junction held 6 bases outside the gene matches. The V gene's germline CDR1 is LGHNA and CDR2 YNFKEQ. The CDR3 has 16 residues. The sequence came from a man older than 75 with acute or convalescent COVID-19. The specimen sequenced was peripheral blood. The chain uses TRBV4-2 and TRBJ2-5; 11 bases line up with TRBD2. The DNA for the CDR3 is TGTGCCAGCAGCCCTGGGGGACTAGCGGTACAAGAGACCCAGTACTTC. This sequence encodes CASSPGGLAVQETQYF.